This TCR beta chain was sequenced for a study of regulatory T cells in long-lasting Graves disease. V shed 7 bases and J shed 1 base, with 17 bases lying between them. The CDR3 extends over 15 amino acids. Germline V gene data show CDR1 as MNHNS and CDR2 as SASEGT. Arm-PCR of CDR3 regions and iRepertoire HTBI primers were the basis on which TCR beta libraries were built. TCRdb re-analysed the multiplex PCR reads in MiXCR, keeping a single row per CDR3 protein. The sample records around 500,000 distinct CDR3 sequences, more than 10% being singletons. Specified time point: newly diagnosed GD, antithyroid drugs for less than 3 months. PBMC RNA served as the TCR library source. This clonotype was seen at least ten times. These data were likewise used in another study, on T cells in Graves' hyperthyroidism and ophthalmopathy. That report notes: Blood also held most thyroid clonotypes expanded beyond 0.001.

This clonotype was sampled from a woman in her 30s with Graves disease. Here the sequenced sample was peripheral blood mononuclear cells (PBMCs), taken at new diagnosis, from a patient treated with antithyroid drugs. V gene TRBV6-1 combines with J gene TRBJ2-7; D is undetermined. The CDR3 region is CASKPQWVLSYEQYF. CDR3 DNA sequence: TGTGCCAGCAAACCCCAGTGGGTCCTGTCCTACGAGCAGTACTTC.